The entry below gives a single TCR beta chain sequence along with its context. The CDR3 consists of 18 residues. Germline V CDR1 and CDR2: SNHLY, FYNNEI. The V end was cut by 5 bases, the J end by 2 bases, with 21 bases between. The record originates from a study of CDR3 diversity in severe acne. From the PCR reads, TCRdb called clonotypes with MiXCR, one entry per CDR3 protein. The sample holds about 97,000 distinct CDR3 sequences, 51% seen once. V usage is TRBV2 and J usage is TRBJ1-4; no clear D gene. The TCR originated in a male donor with acne. Specimen: blood. CDR3 sequence (DNA): TGTGCCAGCAGTTATAGCGGGAGGGCCCCTGTGACTAATGAAAAACTGTTTTTT. This codes for CASSYSGRAPVTNEKLFF.